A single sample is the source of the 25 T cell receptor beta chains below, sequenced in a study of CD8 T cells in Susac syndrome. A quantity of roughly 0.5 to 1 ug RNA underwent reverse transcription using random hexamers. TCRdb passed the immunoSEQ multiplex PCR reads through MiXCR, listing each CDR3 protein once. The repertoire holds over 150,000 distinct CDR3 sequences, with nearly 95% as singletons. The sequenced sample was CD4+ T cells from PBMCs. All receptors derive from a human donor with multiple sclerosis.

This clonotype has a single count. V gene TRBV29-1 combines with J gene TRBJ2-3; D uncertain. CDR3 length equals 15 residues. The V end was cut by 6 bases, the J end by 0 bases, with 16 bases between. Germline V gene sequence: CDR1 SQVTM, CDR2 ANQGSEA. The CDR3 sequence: CSVGPSAVSTDTQYF. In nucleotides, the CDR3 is TGCAGCGTCGGCCCAAGCGCGGTTAGCACAGATACGCAGTATTTT.

The CDR3 reads CASSTRRRRVGGYTF. CDR3 DNA sequence: TGTGCCAGTAGTACCCGGCGCAGGAGAGTCGGTGGCTACACCTTC. The V call is TRBV19, the J call TRBJ1-2; the D is unclear. Trimming shortened V by 4 bases and J by 7 bases, and 19 bases separated the two germline ends. Germline assignment: CDR1 LNHDA and CDR2 SQIVND (reference sequence). The CDR3 is 15 residues long.

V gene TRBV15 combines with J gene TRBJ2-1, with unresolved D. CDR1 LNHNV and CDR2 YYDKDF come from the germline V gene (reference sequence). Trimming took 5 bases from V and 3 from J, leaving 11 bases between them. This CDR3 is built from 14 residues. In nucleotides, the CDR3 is TGTGCCACCAGCCCGGCCAGGATCTACAATGAGCAGTTCTTC. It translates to CATSPARIYNEQFF. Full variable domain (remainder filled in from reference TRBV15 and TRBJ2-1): DAMVIQNPRYQVTQFGKPVTLSCSQTLNHNVMYWYQQKSSQAPKLLFHYYDKDFNNEADTPDNFQSRRPNTSFCFLDIRSPGLGDTAMYLCATSPARIYNEQFFGPGTRLTVL.

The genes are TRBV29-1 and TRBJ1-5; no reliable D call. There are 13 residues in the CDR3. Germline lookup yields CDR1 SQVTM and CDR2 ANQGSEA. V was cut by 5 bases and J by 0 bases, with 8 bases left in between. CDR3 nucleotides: TGCAGCGTTCTAACAAGTAGCAATCAGCCCCAGCATTTT. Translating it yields CSVLTSSNQPQHF.

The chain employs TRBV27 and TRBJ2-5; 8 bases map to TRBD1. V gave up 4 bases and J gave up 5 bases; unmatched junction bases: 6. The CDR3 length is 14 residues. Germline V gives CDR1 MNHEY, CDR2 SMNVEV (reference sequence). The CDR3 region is CASSWQGARETQYF. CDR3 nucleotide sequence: TGTGCCAGCAGTTGGCAGGGGGCGCGGGAGACCCAGTACTTC.

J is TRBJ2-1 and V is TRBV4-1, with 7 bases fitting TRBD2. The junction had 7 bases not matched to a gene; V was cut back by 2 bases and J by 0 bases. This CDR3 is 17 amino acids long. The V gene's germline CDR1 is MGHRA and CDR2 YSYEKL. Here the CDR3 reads CASSQSSGGSSYNEQFF. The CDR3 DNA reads TGCGCCAGCAGCCAATCTAGCGGCGGTAGCTCCTACAATGAGCAGTTCTTC.

CDR3 in amino acids: CASSWKREGLLNEQFF. The CDR3 nucleotides are TGTGCCAGCAGTTGGAAGCGGGAGGGCCTCCTCAATGAGCAGTTCTTC. The chain combines TRBV5-4 with TRBJ2-1; 10 nucleotides agree with TRBD2. CDR1 SGHNT and CDR2 YYREEE come from the germline V gene (reference sequence). The J segment lost 6 bases and the V segment lost 5 bases, leaving 11 bases of the junction unmatched. The CDR3 spans 16 residues.

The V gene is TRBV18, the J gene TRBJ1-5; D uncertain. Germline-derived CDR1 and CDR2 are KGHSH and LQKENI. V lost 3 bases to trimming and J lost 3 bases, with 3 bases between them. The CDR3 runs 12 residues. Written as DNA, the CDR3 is TGTGCCAGCTCACCTTCCAATCAGCCCCAGCATTTT. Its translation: CASSPSNQPQHF.

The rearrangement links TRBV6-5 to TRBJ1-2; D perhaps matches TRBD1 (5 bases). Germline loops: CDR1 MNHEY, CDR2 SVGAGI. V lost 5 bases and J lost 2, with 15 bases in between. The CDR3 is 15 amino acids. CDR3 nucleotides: TGTGCCAGCAGTACATCTTACAGGATAAACTATGGCTACACCTTC. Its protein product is CASSTSYRINYGYTF.

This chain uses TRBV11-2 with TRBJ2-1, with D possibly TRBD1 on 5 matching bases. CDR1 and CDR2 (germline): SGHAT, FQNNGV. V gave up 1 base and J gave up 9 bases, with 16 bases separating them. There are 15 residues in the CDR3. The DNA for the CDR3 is TGTGCCAGCAGCTTAGGGGGCTCAGGTTACGGTGAGCAGTTCTTC. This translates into CASSLGGSGYGEQFF.

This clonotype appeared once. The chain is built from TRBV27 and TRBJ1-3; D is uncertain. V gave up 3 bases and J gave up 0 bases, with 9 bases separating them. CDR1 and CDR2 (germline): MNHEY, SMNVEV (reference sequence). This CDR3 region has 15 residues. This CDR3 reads CASSFKWASGNTIYF. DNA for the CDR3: TGTGCCAGCAGTTTTAAGTGGGCCTCTGGAAACACCATATATTTT.

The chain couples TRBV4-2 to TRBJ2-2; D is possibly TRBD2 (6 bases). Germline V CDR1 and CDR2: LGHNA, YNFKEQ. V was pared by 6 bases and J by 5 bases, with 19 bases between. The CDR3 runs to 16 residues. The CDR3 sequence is CASRTRGAEGTGELFF. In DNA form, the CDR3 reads TGTGCCAGCAGAACGAGAGGAGCGGAGGGGACCGGGGAGCTGTTTTTT.

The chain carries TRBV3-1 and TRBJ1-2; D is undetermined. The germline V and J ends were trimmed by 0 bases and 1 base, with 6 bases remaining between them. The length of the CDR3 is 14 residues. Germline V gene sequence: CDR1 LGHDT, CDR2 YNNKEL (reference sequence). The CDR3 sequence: CASSQDLSNYGYTF. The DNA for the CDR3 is TGTGCCAGCAGCCAAGATTTGAGTAACTATGGCTACACCTTC. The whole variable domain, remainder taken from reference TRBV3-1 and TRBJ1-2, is DTAVSQTPKYLVTQMGNDKSIKCEQNLGHDTMYWYKQDSKKFLKIMFSYNNKELIINETVPNRFSPKSPDKAHLNLHINSLELGDSAVYFCASSQDLSNYGYTFGSGTRLTVV.

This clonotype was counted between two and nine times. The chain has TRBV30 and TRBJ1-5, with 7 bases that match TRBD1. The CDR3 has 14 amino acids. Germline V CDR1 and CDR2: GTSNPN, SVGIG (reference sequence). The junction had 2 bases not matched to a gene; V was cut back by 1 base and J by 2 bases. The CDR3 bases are TGTGCCTGGAGTGCCGACAGGGGCAATCAGCCCCAGCATTTT. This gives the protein CAWSADRGNQPQHF.

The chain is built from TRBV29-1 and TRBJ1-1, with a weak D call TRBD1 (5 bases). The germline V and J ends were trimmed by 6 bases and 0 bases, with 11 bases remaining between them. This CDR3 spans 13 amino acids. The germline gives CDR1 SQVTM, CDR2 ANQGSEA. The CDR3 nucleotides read TGCAGCGTACAGGAGATCATGAACACTGAAGCTTTCTTT. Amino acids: CSVQEIMNTEAFF.

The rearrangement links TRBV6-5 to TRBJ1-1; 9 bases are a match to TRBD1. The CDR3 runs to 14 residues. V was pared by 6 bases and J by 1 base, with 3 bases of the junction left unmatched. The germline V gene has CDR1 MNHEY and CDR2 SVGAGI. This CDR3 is CASRKTGGNTEAFF. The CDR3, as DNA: TGTGCCAGCAGGAAGACAGGGGGGAACACTGAAGCTTTCTTT.

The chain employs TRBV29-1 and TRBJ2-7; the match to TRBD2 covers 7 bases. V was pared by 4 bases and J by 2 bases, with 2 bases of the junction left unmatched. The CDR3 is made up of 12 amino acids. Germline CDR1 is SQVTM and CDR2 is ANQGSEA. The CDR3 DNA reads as TGCAGCGTTGGGGGGGGAACCTACGAGCAGTACTTC. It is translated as CSVGGGTYEQYF.

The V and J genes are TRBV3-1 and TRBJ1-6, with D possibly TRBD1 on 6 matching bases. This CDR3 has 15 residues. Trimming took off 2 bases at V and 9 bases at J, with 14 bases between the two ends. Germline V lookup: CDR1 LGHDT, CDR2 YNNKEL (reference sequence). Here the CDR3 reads CASSQIGTGFSPLHF. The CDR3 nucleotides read TGTGCCAGCAGCCAAATCGGTACAGGGTTTTCACCCCTCCACTTT.

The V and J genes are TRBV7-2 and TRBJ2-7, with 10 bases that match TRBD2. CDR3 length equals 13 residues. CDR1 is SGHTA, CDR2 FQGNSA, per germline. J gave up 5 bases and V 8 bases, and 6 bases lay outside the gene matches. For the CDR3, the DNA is TGTGCCAGCGGGGGTACTAGCGGGAACGAGCAGTACTTC. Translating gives CASGGTSGNEQYF.

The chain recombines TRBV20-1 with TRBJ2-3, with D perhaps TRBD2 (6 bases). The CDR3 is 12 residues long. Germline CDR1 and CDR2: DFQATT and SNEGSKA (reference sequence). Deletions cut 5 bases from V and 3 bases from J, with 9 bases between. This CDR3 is CSAPRETDTQYF. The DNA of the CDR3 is TGCAGTGCTCCACGGGAGACAGATACGCAGTATTTT.

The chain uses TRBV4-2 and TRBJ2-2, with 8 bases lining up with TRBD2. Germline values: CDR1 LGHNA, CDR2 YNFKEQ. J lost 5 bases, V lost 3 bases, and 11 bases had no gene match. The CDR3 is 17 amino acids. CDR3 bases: TGTGCCAGCAGCCAGCTACGGGGGGGCGACTTAACCGGGGAGCTGTTTTTT. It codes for CASSQLRGGDLTGELFF.

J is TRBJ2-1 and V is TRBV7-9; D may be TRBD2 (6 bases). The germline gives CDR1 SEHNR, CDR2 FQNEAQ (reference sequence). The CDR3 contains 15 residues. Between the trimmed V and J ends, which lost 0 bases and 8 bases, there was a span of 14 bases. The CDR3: CASSLAGGSGHEQFF. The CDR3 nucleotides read TGTGCCAGCAGCTTAGCAGGTGGTAGCGGTCATGAGCAGTTCTTC.

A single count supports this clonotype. The CDR3 coding sequence is TGCAGCGTTGAGGCCAGCCCTTTGAACACTGAAGCTTTCTTT. Translating gives CSVEASPLNTEAFF. The chain uses TRBV29-1 and TRBJ1-1; D ambiguous. In germline, CDR1 is SQVTM, CDR2 ANQGSEA. The CDR3 extends over 14 amino acids. V was pared by 3 bases and J by 0 bases, with 11 bases between.

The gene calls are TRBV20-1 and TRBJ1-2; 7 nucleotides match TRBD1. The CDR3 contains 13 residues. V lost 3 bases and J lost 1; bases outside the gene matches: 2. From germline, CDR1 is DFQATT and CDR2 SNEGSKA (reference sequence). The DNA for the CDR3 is TGCAGTGCTAGTACAGGGGTTAACTATGGCTACACCTTC. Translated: CSASTGVNYGYTF.

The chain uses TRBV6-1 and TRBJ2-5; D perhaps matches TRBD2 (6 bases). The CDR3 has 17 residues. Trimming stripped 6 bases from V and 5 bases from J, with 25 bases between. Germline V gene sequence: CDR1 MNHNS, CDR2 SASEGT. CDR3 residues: CASSQPSLGGRWETQYF. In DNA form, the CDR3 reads TGTGCCAGCAGCCAGCCCTCCCTTGGAGGGCGGTGGGAGACCCAGTACTTC.